These 12 T cell receptor beta chains were all obtained from the same sample, sequenced in a study. MiXCR, applied by TCRdb to the 5' RACE reads, yields one record per CDR3 protein. Of tens of thousands of distinct CDR3 sequences listed, 30% are singletons. Sequenced: tumor-infiltrating memory CD4+ T cells sorted from the breast tumor. Regarding subset: memory CD4+ T cells, CD4+CD45RO+CD25-. The receptors come from a female donor with breast cancer.

In its sample, this clonotype was seen many times. This sequence joins TRBV29-1 and TRBJ2-7; D is possibly TRBD1 (5 bases). Germline CDR1 SQVTM, CDR2 ANQGSEA. CDR3 length: 12 amino acids. V lost 7 bases and J lost 1, with 11 bases in between. Here the CDR3 DNA reads TGCAGCGCCTCGACAGCATCCTACGAGCAGTACTTC. This encodes CSASTASYEQYF.

The rearrangement joins TRBV24-1 to TRBJ1-3; D might be TRBD1 (6 bases). Looked up from germline, CDR1 is KGHDR and CDR2 is SFDVKD. V lost 4 bases, J lost 5 bases, and 14 bases lay in between. The CDR3 spans 15 residues. The CDR3 coding sequence is TGTGCCACCAGTGACCGGCGGGACACTCGAAACACCATATATTTT. Encoded protein: CATSDRRDTRNTIYF.

This clonotype was seen more than once but under ten times. The chain combines TRBV7-9 with TRBJ2-7, with TRBD2 matching 8 bases. The V segment lost 3 bases and the J segment 5 bases; nucleotides outside the gene matches: 9. The germline CDR1 and CDR2 sequences are SEHNR and FQNEAQ (reference sequence). This CDR3 spans 15 amino acids. The CDR3: CASSFSGGGNDEQYF. CDR3 sequence (DNA): TGTGCCAGCAGCTTTTCGGGCGGGGGGAACGACGAGCAGTACTTC. The complete variable domain, with remaining parts taken from reference TRBV7-9 and TRBJ2-7, reads DTGVSQNPRHKITKRGQNVTFRCDPISEHNRLYWYRQTLGQGPEFLTYFQNEAQLEKSRLLSDRFSAERPKGSFSTLEIQRTEQGDSAMYLCASSFSGGGNDEQYFGPGTRLTVT.

This clonotype was seen a few times. The chain is built from TRBV4-1 and TRBJ2-2; TRBD1 matches 8 bases. V shed 1 base and J 6 bases; nucleotides not matched to a gene: 4. This CDR3 is built from 15 residues. Germline CDR1 is MGHRA and CDR2 is YSYEKL. CDR3 protein: CASSQVLDRAGELFF. CDR3 DNA sequence: TGCGCCAGCAGCCAAGTTTTGGACAGGGCCGGGGAGCTGTTTTTT.

The V call is TRBV4-1, the J call TRBJ2-7; D gene uncertain. Germline V gene sequence: CDR1 MGHRA, CDR2 YSYEKL. Between the trimmed V and J ends, which lost 0 bases and 4 bases, there was a span of 7 bases. The CDR3 is 13 amino acids. The chain's CDR3 is CASSQDLRYEQYF. CDR3 sequence (DNA): TGCGCCAGCAGCCAAGATCTCCGATACGAGCAGTACTTC.

This clonotype has at least ten counts. This rearrangement joins TRBV7-2 to TRBJ1-1; D gene uncertain. The V end lost 5 bases, the J end lost 0 bases, and 13 bases lay between the germline ends. Per germline, CDR1 SGHTA and CDR2 FQGNSA. The CDR3 consists of 15 residues. The CDR3 spells CASSPSHSMNTEAFF. The CDR3 DNA reads TGTGCCAGCAGCCCTAGCCACAGTATGAACACTGAAGCTTTCTTT.

The sample holds one count of this clonotype. This CDR3 is CASSLLGPSWEQFF. In nucleotides, the CDR3 is TGCGCCAGCAGCTTGCTGGGTCCTTCGTGGGAGCAGTTCTTC. The V call is TRBV5-1, the J call TRBJ2-1, with no clear D. Deletions cut 1 base from V and 10 bases from J, with 15 bases between. The CDR3 extends over 14 amino acids. Germline V CDR1 and CDR2: SGHRS, YFSETQ.

The V call is TRBV11-2, the J call TRBJ2-7; D call uncertain. Looked up from germline, CDR1 is SGHAT and CDR2 is FQNNGV. This CDR3 contains 14 residues. V lost 3 bases and J 0 bases, leaving 9 bases between the germline ends. As DNA, the CDR3 is TGTGCCAGCAGCTTTGGTAGGAGCTCCTACGAGCAGTACTTC. Translated, it gives CASSFGRSSYEQYF.

The rearrangement uses TRBV4-2 and TRBJ1-5; D remains ambiguous. Trimming took off 0 bases at V and 3 bases at J, with 12 bases between the two ends. This CDR3 has 16 residues. Germline values: CDR1 LGHNA, CDR2 YNFKEQ. Written as DNA, the CDR3 is TGTGCCAGCAGCCAAGATACCGGAGAACTCAATCAGCCCCAGCATTTT. This sequence encodes CASSQDTGELNQPQHF.

Concerning this clonotype itself: A junction boundary mismatches the germline segment, possibly from a read error. The rearrangement links TRBV11-1 to TRBJ2-1, with 8 nucleotides matching TRBD1. Looked up from germline, CDR1 is SGHAT and CDR2 is FQDESV (reference sequence). The CDR3 totals 14 residues. CDR3 residues: CTSSLGDRTNEQFF. Here the CDR3 DNA reads TGTACCAGCAGCTTAGGGGACAGGACCAATGAGCAGTTCTTC.

V is TRBV4-3 and J is TRBJ1-5, with no clear D. Germline CDR1 reads LGHNA; CDR2 reads YSLEER. This CDR3 is 15 amino acids long. The germline V and J ends were trimmed by 4 bases and 1 base, with 11 bases remaining between them. In DNA form, the CDR3 reads TGCGCCAGCAGCCCAGACCCCGCGAGCAATCAGCCCCAGCATTTT. This codes for CASSPDPASNQPQHF.

Regarding this clonotype: The junction departs from germline at one end; a sequencing error may be responsible. The J gene is TRBJ2-6, the V gene TRBV9; the D gene could be TRBD1 or TRBD2 (5 bases each). The CDR3 is made up of 14 amino acids. Germline CDR1 reads SGDLS; CDR2 reads YYNGEE. Written as DNA, the CDR3 is TGCGCCAGCAGCGGACCAGGGGGGGCCAACGTCCTGACTTTC. Translating gives CASSGPGGANVLTF.